These 26 T cell receptor beta chains share one sample of origin, sequenced in a study of response to subunit inactivated influenza vaccine. TCRdb processed the RT-PCR reads anew with MiXCR; each CDR3 protein has one entry. This repertoire shows about 520,000 distinct CDR3 sequences, about 25% found once; its top ten account for around 2%. Specimen: CD4+ T cells sorted from PBMCs, collected about 5 days after vaccination. These TCRs come from a man aged 50 or older who received an inactivated influenza vaccine.

This clonotype has more than one count but fewer than ten. The chain carries TRBV12-3 or TRBV12-4 and TRBJ2-7; perhaps TRBD2 as D (6 bases). There are 15 residues in the CDR3. V lost 5 bases and J 6 bases, leaving 20 bases between the germline ends. The CDR3: CASSNNPVGGSEQYF. The CDR3 DNA follows: TGTGCCAGCAGTAACAACCCCGTTGGGGGGTCCGAGCAGTACTTC.

The rearrangement uses TRBV6-5 and TRBJ2-7, with 7 bases matching TRBD2. CDR3 length: 15 residues. Per the germline V gene, CDR1 is MNHEY and CDR2 is SVGAGI. V shed 4 bases and J 0 bases; nucleotides not matched to a gene: 6. The CDR3, as DNA: TGTGCCAGCAGTTTCCTAGCGGCCCCCTCCTACGAGCAGTACTTC. It specifies CASSFLAAPSYEQYF.

There are many counts of this clonotype. The rearrangement joins TRBV10-3 to TRBJ2-3; TRBD2 matches 9 bases. J lost 2 bases, V lost 6 bases, and 3 bases had no gene match. Germline assignment: CDR1 ENHRY and CDR2 SYGVKD. The CDR3 length is 14 residues. This CDR3 reads CAISASGDTDTQYF. In nucleotides, the CDR3 is TGTGCCATCAGCGCTAGCGGGGACACAGATACGCAGTATTTT.

The chain carries TRBV5-1 and TRBJ2-3; D remains ambiguous. V lost 4 bases and J lost 0, with 21 bases in between. Germline lookup yields CDR1 SGHRS and CDR2 YFSETQ. This CDR3 comprises 18 residues. Here the CDR3 DNA reads TGCGCCAGCAGCGGGAACACTGGGTTTCGGGTGAGCACAGATACGCAGTATTTT. Its protein is CASSGNTGFRVSTDTQYF.

The rearrangement links TRBV20-1 to TRBJ1-1; 7 positions match TRBD1. The CDR3 has 13 amino acids. V lost 3 bases and J lost 3; bases outside the gene matches: 4. Per the germline V gene, CDR1 is DFQATT and CDR2 is SNEGSKA (reference sequence). CDR3 DNA sequence: TGCAGTGCTAGGGCAGGGGGAGACACTGAAGCTTTCTTT. It is translated as CSARAGGDTEAFF.

The table lists this clonotype with a few counts. V usage is TRBV12-3 or TRBV12-4 and J usage is TRBJ2-7; 8 nucleotides agree with TRBD2. J lost 9 bases, V lost 1 base, and 11 bases had no gene match. The CDR3 is 15 residues long. The CDR3 region is CASSLDQRESSVQYF. The CDR3 coding sequence is TGTGCCAGCAGTTTAGATCAGCGGGAGTCTTCTGTGCAGTACTTC.

The chain recombines TRBV7-9 with TRBJ2-1; 7 bases are shared with TRBD1. This CDR3 has 16 amino acids. Germline CDR1 and CDR2: SEHNR and FQNEAQ (reference sequence). V lost 5 bases to trimming and J lost 2 bases; unmatched junction nucleotides: 9. CDR3 residues: CASSPTKGAAYNEQFF. The CDR3 coding sequence is TGTGCCAGCAGCCCAACGAAGGGGGCCGCCTACAATGAGCAGTTCTTC.

The chain joins TRBV5-1 to TRBJ2-7; D is ambiguous. Trimming cost V 0 bases and J 6 bases, with 13 bases left between them. The V gene's germline CDR1 is SGHRS and CDR2 YFSETQ. The CDR3 sequence is 14 residues long. The CDR3: CASSLEPGRSEQYF. The DNA of the CDR3 is TGCGCCAGCAGCTTGGAACCCGGTCGATCCGAGCAGTACTTC.

The chain recombines TRBV4-1 with TRBJ2-7; D is ambiguous. V lost 1 base and J lost 6, with 13 bases in between. Per germline, CDR1 MGHRA and CDR2 YSYEKL. The CDR3 contains 14 residues. Here the CDR3 reads CASSQVPHSGEQYF. DNA for the CDR3: TGCGCCAGCAGCCAAGTCCCCCATTCGGGCGAGCAGTACTTC.

The genes are TRBV27 and TRBJ2-3; D not resolved. Germline V gene lookup returns CDR1 MNHEY and CDR2 SMNVEV (reference sequence). The CDR3 length is 14 residues. Deletions cut 3 bases from V and 2 bases from J, with 9 bases between. The CDR3 nucleotides are TGTGCCAGCAGTTTCTTACTATCCACAGATACGCAGTATTTT. It encodes CASSFLLSTDTQYF.

The rearrangement links TRBV9 to TRBJ1-6; 12 bases fit TRBD1. Germline CDR1 and CDR2: SGDLS and YYNGEE. The ends lost 4 bases at V and 7 bases at J; junction bases unmatched: 9. This CDR3 has 17 residues. The CDR3 nucleotides are TGTGCCAGCAGCCCCCGGGACAGGGGGCGCGGGAATTCACCCCTCCACTTT. It specifies CASSPRDRGRGNSPLHF.

This clonotype came up a few times. The V call is TRBV29-1, the J call TRBJ2-5; D gene ambiguous. Trimming pared 3 bases from V and 3 bases from J, leaving 11 bases between. This CDR3 is built from 13 residues. CDR1 and CDR2 (germline): SQVTM, ANQGSEA. CDR3 sequence (DNA): TGCAGCGTTGAGACGGTCTTAAAAGAGACCCAGTACTTC. It codes for CSVETVLKETQYF.

There are a few counts of this clonotype. The chain couples TRBV11-3 to TRBJ2-3; D is perhaps TRBD1 (6 bases). The CDR3 loop spans 13 amino acids. The V end lost 4 bases, the J end lost 4 bases, and 9 bases lay between the germline ends. CDR1 SGHNT and CDR2 YENEEA come from the germline V gene. The CDR3 reads CASSSGQPDTQYF. CDR3 DNA sequence: TGTGCCAGCAGCTCCGGACAGCCAGATACGCAGTATTTT.

CDR3 region: CASSLSLGTDTQYF. The CDR3 nucleotides are TGTGCCAGCAGCTTGTCGTTGGGGACAGATACGCAGTATTTT. The chain employs TRBV7-9 and TRBJ2-3; D gene uncertain. V was pared by 3 bases and J by 3 bases, with 10 bases between. CDR1 SEHNR and CDR2 FQNEAQ come from the germline V gene (reference sequence). CDR3 size: 14 residues.

This clonotype was counted a few times. The chain employs TRBV6-2 or TRBV6-3 and TRBJ2-7, with TRBD1 matching over 7 bases. The CDR3 extends over 15 amino acids. Germline loops: CDR1 MNHEY, CDR2 SVGEGT. Trimming removed 5 bases from V and 3 bases from J; junction bases left unmatched: 10. The CDR3 protein is CASSAPGQFHYEQYF. In nucleotides, the CDR3 is TGTGCCAGCAGTGCACCGGGACAGTTCCACTACGAGCAGTACTTC.

This clonotype was seen repeatedly, ten times or more. The chain links TRBV7-2 to TRBJ1-5, with TRBD1 matching 10 bases. The CDR3 has 15 amino acids. Trimming at V came to 5 bases and at J to 1 base, leaving 2 bases not matched to a gene. The germline CDR1 and CDR2 sequences are SGHTA and FQGNSA. Here the CDR3 reads CASSTGQGSNQPQHF. The DNA of the CDR3 is TGTGCCAGCAGCACGGGACAGGGGAGCAATCAGCCCCAGCATTTT.

A few counts support this clonotype. This sequence joins TRBV27 and TRBJ2-3; TRBD2 matches 10 bases. V dropped 6 bases and J dropped 5; count of bases not matched to a gene: 11. The CDR3 has 16 amino acids. From germline, CDR1 is MNHEY and CDR2 SMNVEV (reference sequence). This CDR3 reads CASRGGSGRILDTQYF. DNA for the CDR3: TGTGCCAGCAGGGGGGGTAGCGGGAGGATTCTAGATACGCAGTATTTT.

This clonotype has only a few counts. J is TRBJ2-7 and V is TRBV28, with D maybe TRBD2 (6 bases). V was trimmed by 7 bases and J by 4 bases, leaving 17 bases between them. This CDR3 is built from 14 residues. CDR1 is MDHEN and CDR2 is SYDVKM in the germline V gene. CDR3 amino acids: CASKEEGSIYEQYF. The CDR3 coding sequence is TGTGCCAGCAAGGAGGAGGGCAGCATTTACGAGCAGTACTTC.

The chain joins TRBV4-1 to TRBJ1-1; D remains ambiguous. The CDR3 is 17 amino acids. The germline V gene has CDR1 MGHRA and CDR2 YSYEKL. Trimming took off 1 base at V and 1 base at J, with 16 bases between the two ends. CDR3 DNA sequence: TGCGCCAGCAGCCAAGTTCGGGTTTGGGAGCGGAACACTGAAGCTTTCTTT. The encoded protein is CASSQVRVWERNTEAFF.

The chain couples TRBV5-1 to TRBJ2-5; D is perhaps TRBD1 (6 bases). The germline CDR1 and CDR2 sequences are SGHRS and YFSETQ. The CDR3 length is 16 residues. Trimming stripped 1 base from V and 2 bases from J, with 15 bases between. The CDR3 DNA reads TGCGCCAGCAGCTTGTGGGGGCTGGTAGGGCAAGAGACCCAGTACTTC. It is translated as CASSLWGLVGQETQYF.

This sequence joins TRBV12-3 or TRBV12-4 and TRBJ2-7; D is ambiguous. This CDR3 spans 13 amino acids. Trimming cost V 5 bases and J 6 bases, with 14 bases left between them. The CDR3 DNA follows: TGTGCCAGCAGTGGATTTAGTCAGAGCGAGCAGTACTTC. Residues: CASSGFSQSEQYF.

This clonotype was counted only a few times. The chain carries TRBV7-9 and TRBJ2-7; 12 bases map to TRBD2. Per germline, CDR1 SEHNR and CDR2 FQNEAQ (reference sequence). V shed 3 bases and J 4 bases; nucleotides not matched to a gene: 10. This CDR3 is 17 amino acids long. CDR3 sequence: CASSFPLAGGPWYEQYF. The CDR3 region has the DNA TGTGCCAGCAGCTTCCCGCTAGCGGGAGGGCCATGGTACGAGCAGTACTTC.

The chain carries TRBV4-2 and TRBJ1-2; TRBD1 matches 10 bases. The junction had 9 bases not matched to a gene; V was cut back by 4 bases and J by 4 bases. Germline CDR1 is LGHNA and CDR2 is YNFKEQ. There are 16 residues in the CDR3. In nucleotides, the CDR3 is TGTGCCAGCAGCCCTTCGGCGGGACAGGGGATCTATGGCTACACCTTC. Protein: CASSPSAGQGIYGYTF.

In its sample, this clonotype was seen a few times. The rearrangement joins TRBV6-2 or TRBV6-3 to TRBJ2-1; TRBD2 matches at 10 bases. CDR3 length: 19 amino acids. Germline V lookup: CDR1 MNHEY, CDR2 SVGEGT. The V segment lost 3 bases and the J segment 0 bases; nucleotides outside the gene matches: 11. The CDR3 is CASSYSRTSGPSSYNEQFF. The CDR3 nucleotides are TGTGCCAGCAGTTATAGCCGGACTAGCGGACCGAGCTCCTACAATGAGCAGTTCTTC.

The V gene is TRBV5-1, the J gene TRBJ2-4; perhaps TRBD1 as D (6 bases). Germline loops: CDR1 SGHRS, CDR2 YFSETQ. The CDR3 runs 12 residues. V lost 8 bases and J lost 2, with 8 bases in between. Written as DNA, the CDR3 is TGCGCCAGGGGACAATCCAAAAACATTCAGTACTTC. This codes for CARGQSKNIQYF.

This clonotype was observed a few times. V usage is TRBV27 and J usage is TRBJ2-2, with D tentatively TRBD2 (6 bases). In germline, CDR1 is MNHEY, CDR2 SMNVEV (reference sequence). V lost 6 bases to trimming and J lost 2 bases, with 7 bases between them. The CDR3 contains 13 residues. CDR3 sequence (DNA): TGTGCCAGCAGGGCGGGAAACACCGGGGAGCTGTTTTTT. Its translation is CASRAGNTGELFF.